One and the same sample provided the 15 T cell receptor beta chains below, sequenced in a study of vaccination and CD4 T cells after COVID-19. Treatment reported: roughly 10-day PBMC culture with coronavirus spike peptide pools or control peptides (ViraFEST assay). The Oncomine TCR Beta short-read assay sequenced DNA from cultured CD4+ T cells. In TCRdb, the PCR reads were re-called with MiXCR into one record per CDR3 protein. The sample has 5,800 or so distinct CDR3 sequences; under 70% are singletons. No antigen has been assigned to these receptors. The specimen was CD4+ T cells from blood, cultured in vitro. These receptor sequences come from a human donor who had recovered from COVID-19.

The chain combines TRBV7-8 with TRBJ1-1; no reliable D call. The length of the CDR3 is 14 residues. Germline V gives CDR1 SGHVS, CDR2 FQNEAQ. The ends were cut back, 2 bases at V and 4 bases at J, with 11 bases in the middle. CDR3 nucleotide sequence: TGTGCCAGCAGCTTACGGGCCGACGGCACTGAAGCTTTCTTT. It codes for CASSLRADGTEAFF.

In the case of this clonotype: At one of its ends the junction is not consistent with the germline gene, which may arise from a read error. The V call is TRBV7-7, the J call TRBJ2-5; D could derive from TRBD1 or TRBD2 (5 bases each). CDR3 length: 14 residues. Germline values: CDR1 SSHAT, CDR2 FNYEAQ (reference sequence). The CDR3 sequence is CASSQTGPQETQYF. The CDR3 coding sequence is TGTGCTAGCAGCCAAACGGGGCCACAAGAGACCCAGTACTTC.

This clonotype was detected a few times. The chain uses TRBV20-1 and TRBJ1-1; D uncertain. The CDR3 has 12 residues. Germline V CDR1 and CDR2: DFQATT, SNEGSKA (reference sequence). V was trimmed by 1 base and J by 4 bases, leaving 7 bases between them. The CDR3 sequence is CSARGSSTEAFF. The CDR3 coding sequence is TGCAGTGCTAGAGGGTCTAGCACTGAAGCTTTCTTT.

The rearrangement joins TRBV21-1 to TRBJ2-7; the table names TRBD2, a call not compared with the DNA. TRBV21-1 has pseudogene status. The CDR3 consists of 15 residues. CDR3 loop: CASSKGPREAGEQYF. CDR3 bases: TGTGCCAGCAGCAAAGGTCCCAGGGAGGCTGGAGAGCAGTACTTC.

The gene calls are TRBV5-6 and TRBJ1-5, with D possibly being TRBD1 (6 bases). The germline V gene encodes CDR1 SGHDT and CDR2 YYEEEE. The CDR3 totals 16 residues. The V and J ends lost 0 bases and 5 bases respectively, with 15 bases between them. The CDR3 nucleotides are TGTGCCAGCAGCTTGGTGGGGGCGCCAGGGCATCAGCCCCAGCATTTT. Translating gives CASSLVGAPGHQPQHF.

The V and J genes are TRBV7-9 and TRBJ1-2, with D unclear. The germline V gene has CDR1 SEHNR and CDR2 FQNEAQ (reference sequence). The CDR3 covers 15 residues. V was trimmed by 1 base and J by 2 bases, leaving 11 bases between them. The CDR3 sequence: CASSLDPRSNYGYTF. CDR3 in DNA: TGTGCCAGCAGCTTAGACCCCAGATCAAACTATGGCTACACCTTC.

Written as DNA, the CDR3 is TGCAGCGTGGCACAGGGGGCGAGACAGCCCCAGCATTTT. Protein: CSVAQGARQPQHF. The rearrangement links TRBV29-1 to TRBJ1-5; the match to TRBD1 covers 9 bases. Germline lookup yields CDR1 SQVTM and CDR2 ANQGSEA. This CDR3 comprises 13 residues. Germline trimming cut 6 bases from V and 7 bases from J; bases unmatched to any gene: 7.

This clonotype is judged medium-sized. V usage is TRBV10-3 and J usage is TRBJ2-5; the match to TRBD1 covers 9 bases. CDR3 length: 15 amino acids. Trimming took 0 bases from V and 5 from J; bases not matched to a gene: 4. Germline V gives CDR1 ENHRY, CDR2 SYGVKD. CDR3 coding DNA: TGTGCCATCAGTGAGTCCTGGACAGGGGCGGAGACCCAGTACTTC. Its translation is CAISESWTGAETQYF.

The chain combines TRBV12-3 or TRBV12-4 with TRBJ1-6; 7 bases map to TRBD1. The CDR3 is 16 amino acids. After removal of 2 bases from V and 7 bases from J, the junction contained 8 bases not matched to a gene. CDR3 amino acids: CASSLWQGRGNSPLHF. The DNA for the CDR3 is TGTGCCAGCAGTTTATGGCAGGGCAGGGGGAATTCACCCCTCCACTTT.

This chain links TRBV6-1 with TRBJ1-6, with D maybe TRBD1 (5 bases). With 9 bases removed from V and 12 bases from J, the gap between germline ends came to 21 bases. The germline gives CDR1 MNHNS, CDR2 SASEGT. This CDR3 comprises 14 residues. CDR3: CASELTATQRPLHF. The CDR3 nucleotides are TGTGCCAGTGAATTGACAGCGACCCAAAGACCCCTCCACTTT.

The rearrangement links TRBV20-1 to TRBJ2-7; 7 bases agree with TRBD2. Germline assignment: CDR1 DFQATT and CDR2 SNEGSKA (reference sequence). The J segment lost 6 bases and the V segment lost 0 bases, leaving 17 bases of the junction unmatched. The CDR3 length is 17 residues. This CDR3 is CSARDRRRAAGTVEQYF. The CDR3 nucleotides read TGCAGTGCTAGAGATCGGCGGCGGGCAGCGGGAACGGTCGAGCAGTACTTC.

This chain links TRBV7-9 with TRBJ1-2; 7 bases are shared with TRBD1. Germline V CDR1 and CDR2: SEHNR, FQNEAQ (reference sequence). The CDR3 runs to 14 residues. V was clipped by 5 bases and J by 8 bases; unmatched bases: 11. The CDR3 here is CASSKTTGVWGYTF. Written as DNA, the CDR3 is TGTGCCAGCAGCAAAACAACAGGGGTTTGGGGCTACACCTTC.

The chain couples TRBV7-6 to TRBJ1-3; 9 nucleotides align to TRBD1. Germline CDR1 SGHVS, CDR2 FNYEAQ. The CDR3 is 15 amino acids. The ends lost 2 bases at V and 8 bases at J; junction bases unmatched: 7. The CDR3 protein is CASSLSPGQGHTIYF. CDR3 sequence (DNA): TGTGCCAGCAGCTTATCACCGGGACAGGGCCACACCATATATTTT.

This chain connects TRBV20-1 to TRBJ2-7, with TRBD2 matching over 10 bases. This CDR3 is built from 15 residues. V lost 4 bases, J lost 3 bases, and 9 bases stayed unmatched. Germline V CDR1 and CDR2: DFQATT, SNEGSKA (reference sequence). DNA for the CDR3: TGCAGTGCTACGTCGAGGCGGACTAGCGGCTACGAGCAGTACTTC. Its protein product is CSATSRRTSGYEQYF.

The sample holds a few counts of this clonotype. The V gene is TRBV20-1, the J gene TRBJ1-1; weak D call: TRBD1 (6 bases). CDR3 length: 13 amino acids. Between the trimmed V and J ends, which lost 1 base and 0 bases, there was a span of 6 bases. CDR1 and CDR2 (germline): DFQATT, SNEGSKA (reference sequence). The CDR3 nucleotides read TGCAGTGCTAGAGCAGGGGTGAACACTGAAGCTTTCTTT. As protein: CSARAGVNTEAFF.